Listed below are T cell receptor beta chains from one sample, sequenced in a study of blood T cell repertoires in COVID-19. Clones were sequenced by immunoSEQ multiplex PCR, and TCRdb holds only the in-frame ones, with some missing. Counted here are about 280,000 clones, approximately 85% occurring once; the ten biggest clones make up 5.1%. Sequencing was performed on peripheral blood. Receptors were obtained from a man over 45 with active or convalescent COVID-19. The CDR3 runs from the conserved cysteine through the conserved F or W. The D gene is left open where the match is weak. Rows give clone size only sometimes, using once, few, many, or a class for an expanded clone.

d_gene: NA; j_gene: TRBJ2-2; len: 16; abundance: NA; v_gene: TRBV10-2; CDR3nt: TGCGCCAGCAGTGATGTCGGGGGTGGGACCACCGGGGAGCTGTTTTTT; CDR3aa: CASSDVGGGTTGELFF
d_gene: NA; j_gene: TRBJ1-1; len: 15; abundance: once; v_gene: TRBV10-3; CDR3nt: TGTGCCATCAGTGATGACTCCCTTGGGAACACTGAAGCTTTCTTT; CDR3aa: CAISDDSLGNTEAFF
d_gene: NA; j_gene: TRBJ2-5; len: 12; abundance: NA; v_gene: TRBV5-1; CDR3nt: TGCGCCAGCAGCTTGGCCTCGGAGACCCAGTACTTC; CDR3aa: CASSLASETQYF
d_gene: NA; j_gene: TRBJ1-2; len: 12; abundance: once; v_gene: TRBV30; CDR3nt: TGTGCCTGCACAGGGACTAACTATGGCTACACCTTC; CDR3aa: CACTGTNYGYTF
d_gene: TRBD2; j_gene: TRBJ2-7; len: 15; abundance: NA; v_gene: TRBV30; CDR3nt: TGTGCCTTTGGACTAGCGGGACTAGGGTCCTACGAGCAGTACTTC; CDR3aa: CAFGLAGLGSYEQYF
d_gene: TRBD1; j_gene: TRBJ2-7; len: 15; abundance: NA; v_gene: TRBV5-8; CDR3nt: TGTGCCAGCATCCCGGCGGGGACAGGTTCCTACGAGCAGTACTTC; CDR3aa: CASIPAGTGSYEQYF
d_gene: NA; j_gene: TRBJ1-3; len: 15; abundance: NA; v_gene: TRBV3-1/TRBV3-2; CDR3nt: TGTGCCAGCAGCCAAGAGGGCAGAAGTGGAAACACCATATATTTT; CDR3aa: CASSQEGRSGNTIYF
d_gene: TRBD2; j_gene: TRBJ2-7; len: 15; abundance: NA; v_gene: TRBV10-1; CDR3nt: TGCGCCAGCAGTGAGTCTGAAGGGGCGGGAGTTGGGCAGTACTTC; CDR3aa: CASSESEGAGVGQYF
d_gene: TRBD2; j_gene: TRBJ2-7; len: 16; abundance: once; v_gene: TRBV15; CDR3nt: TGTGCCACCAGAGTACCCACTAGCGGGAGAGTTTACGAGCAGTACTTC; CDR3aa: CATRVPTSGRVYEQYF
d_gene: NA; j_gene: TRBJ1-1; len: 14; abundance: NA; v_gene: TRBV30; CDR3nt: TGTGCCTGGAATCCACGGGGTTGGGGCACTGAAGCTTTCTTT; CDR3aa: CAWNPRGWGTEAFF
d_gene: TRBD2; j_gene: TRBJ2-1; len: 14; abundance: NA; v_gene: TRBV5-1; CDR3nt: TGCGCCAGCCAGCGGGAGCGATCCTACAATGAGCAGTTCTTC; CDR3aa: CASQRERSYNEQFF
d_gene: TRBD2; j_gene: TRBJ2-3; len: 19; abundance: NA; v_gene: TRBV3-1/TRBV3-2; CDR3nt: TGTGCCAGCAGCCAAGGGGGGCTAGCGGGAGGGCCTCGGACAGATACGCAGTATTTT; CDR3aa: CASSQGGLAGGPRTDTQYF
d_gene: NA; j_gene: TRBJ1-5; len: 15; abundance: NA; v_gene: TRBV6-1; CDR3nt: TGTGCCAGCAGTGAAGGCGGGGCCCTCAATCAGCCCCAGCATTTT; CDR3aa: CASSEGGALNQPQHF
d_gene: NA; j_gene: TRBJ1-2; len: 14; abundance: few; v_gene: TRBV6-5; CDR3nt: TGTGCCAGCAGTTCCCTACGGGACATCAGTGGCTACACCTTC; CDR3aa: CASSSLRDISGYTF
d_gene: TRBD2; j_gene: TRBJ2-5; len: 16; abundance: NA; v_gene: TRBV15; CDR3nt: TGTGCCACCAGCAGAGATTACAGCGGGAGTGTGGAGACCCAGTACTTC; CDR3aa: CATSRDYSGSVETQYF
d_gene: NA; j_gene: TRBJ2-7; len: 11; abundance: NA; v_gene: TRBV20-1; CDR3nt: TGCAGTGCCCGCGGCGGATACGAGCAGTACTTC; CDR3aa: CSARGGYEQYF
d_gene: TRBD1; j_gene: TRBJ1-2; len: 14; abundance: NA; v_gene: TRBV27; CDR3nt: TGTGCCAGCAGTTTGGGACAGGGGAACTATGGCTACACCTTC; CDR3aa: CASSLGQGNYGYTF
d_gene: NA; j_gene: TRBJ2-2; len: 18; abundance: NA; v_gene: TRBV27; CDR3nt: TGTGCCAGGGGGCGACACAGCCTCGTACGACCGAACACCGGGGAGCTGTTTTTT; CDR3aa: CARGRHSLVRPNTGELFF
d_gene: NA; j_gene: TRBJ2-2; len: 16; abundance: NA; v_gene: TRBV6-2/TRBV6-3; CDR3nt: TGTGCCAGCAGTTACTCGAGAGAATCGAACACCGGGGAGCTGTTTTTT; CDR3aa: CASSYSRESNTGELFF
d_gene: NA; j_gene: TRBJ2-2; len: 16; abundance: NA; v_gene: TRBV12-5; CDR3nt: TGTGCTAGTGGTCCGGTAACGGGTCATAACACCGGGGAGCTGTTTTTT; CDR3aa: CASGPVTGHNTGELFF
d_gene: NA; j_gene: TRBJ2-1; len: 13; abundance: NA; v_gene: TRBV7-9; CDR3nt: TGTGCCAGCAGCTCGGGGGTCCTCAATGAGCAGTTCTTC; CDR3aa: CASSSGVLNEQFF
d_gene: NA; j_gene: TRBJ2-3; len: 13; abundance: NA; v_gene: TRBV7-9; CDR3nt: TGTGCCAGCAGCTTAGGTAGTGGTCGTACGCAGTATTTT; CDR3aa: CASSLGSGRTQYF
d_gene: TRBD1; j_gene: TRBJ1-2; len: 14; abundance: NA; v_gene: TRBV6-1; CDR3nt: TGTGCCAGCAGTGAAGGGGGACAGGGGGATGGCTACACCTTC; CDR3aa: CASSEGGQGDGYTF
d_gene: NA; j_gene: TRBJ1-2; len: 14; abundance: NA; v_gene: TRBV15; CDR3nt: TGTGCCACCAGCGAAGAGCAGGGCCTCTATGGCTACACCTTC; CDR3aa: CATSEEQGLYGYTF
d_gene: NA; j_gene: TRBJ1-1; len: 14; abundance: few; v_gene: TRBV18; CDR3nt: TGTGCCAGCTCACCCGGGCCCCGGGGCACTGAAGCTTTCTTT; CDR3aa: CASSPGPRGTEAFF
d_gene: NA; j_gene: TRBJ2-6; len: 15; abundance: NA; v_gene: TRBV5-4; CDR3nt: TGTGCCAGCAGCTCGACAGACTCTGGGGCCAACGTCCTGACTTTC; CDR3aa: CASSSTDSGANVLTF
d_gene: NA; j_gene: TRBJ2-3; len: 13; abundance: NA; v_gene: TRBV7-8; CDR3nt: TGTGCCAGCAGTTCACAGTTCACAGATACGCAGTATTTT; CDR3aa: CASSSQFTDTQYF
d_gene: TRBD1; j_gene: TRBJ1-6; len: 14; abundance: once; v_gene: TRBV19; CDR3nt: TGTGCCAGTAGTTACGGGACAGGGGGTGTTCCCCTCCACTTT; CDR3aa: CASSYGTGGVPLHF
d_gene: NA; j_gene: TRBJ2-7; len: 14; abundance: few; v_gene: TRBV27; CDR3nt: TGTGCCAGCAGTATCACTGTTAGCTCCTACGAGCAGTACTTC; CDR3aa: CASSITVSSYEQYF
d_gene: TRBD1; j_gene: TRBJ2-7; len: 17; abundance: NA; v_gene: TRBV5-5; CDR3nt: TGTGCCAGCAGCTTAGGACCACGCGGACAGGGTGGGTCCGAGCAGTACTTC; CDR3aa: CASSLGPRGQGGSEQYF
d_gene: TRBD2; j_gene: TRBJ2-7; len: 19; abundance: NA; v_gene: TRBV7-3; CDR3nt: TGTGCCAGCAGCCTCGTCTCCACACCGGGACTAGCGGACTCCTACGAGCAGTACTTC; CDR3aa: CASSLVSTPGLADSYEQYF
d_gene: NA; j_gene: TRBJ1-6; len: 12; abundance: NA; v_gene: TRBV6-2/TRBV6-3; CDR3nt: TGTGCCAGCAGCCGGGACTTCGTCACCCTCCACTTT; CDR3aa: CASSRDFVTLHF
d_gene: NA; j_gene: TRBJ1-2; len: 13; abundance: NA; v_gene: TRBV7-9; CDR3nt: TGTGCCAGCAGCTTAAACAGGGAAGGTGGCTACACCTTC; CDR3aa: CASSLNREGGYTF
d_gene: NA; j_gene: TRBJ2-1; len: 14; abundance: NA; v_gene: TRBV19; CDR3nt: TGTGCCAGTAGTATCGACAATTCCTACAATGAGCAGTTCTTC; CDR3aa: CASSIDNSYNEQFF
d_gene: TRBD2; j_gene: TRBJ2-7; len: 19; abundance: NA; v_gene: TRBV4-1; CDR3nt: TGCGCCAGCAGCCGTGGACTAGCGGGAGTGAAGTGGGGCTCCTACGAGCAGTACTTC; CDR3aa: CASSRGLAGVKWGSYEQYF